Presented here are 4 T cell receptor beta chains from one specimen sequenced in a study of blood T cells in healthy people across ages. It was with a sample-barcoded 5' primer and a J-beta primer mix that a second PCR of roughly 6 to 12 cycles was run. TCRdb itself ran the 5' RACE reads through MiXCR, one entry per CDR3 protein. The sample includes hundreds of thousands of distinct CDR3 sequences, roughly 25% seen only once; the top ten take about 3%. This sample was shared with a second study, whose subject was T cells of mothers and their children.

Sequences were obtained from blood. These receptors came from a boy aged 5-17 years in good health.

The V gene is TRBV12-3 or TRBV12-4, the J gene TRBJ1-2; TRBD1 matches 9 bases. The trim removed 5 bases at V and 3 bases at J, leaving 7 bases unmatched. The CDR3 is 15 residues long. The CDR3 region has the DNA TGTGCCAGCAGTGGGGGACAGGGTCCCTACTATGGCTACACCTTC. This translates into CASSGGQGPYYGYTF.

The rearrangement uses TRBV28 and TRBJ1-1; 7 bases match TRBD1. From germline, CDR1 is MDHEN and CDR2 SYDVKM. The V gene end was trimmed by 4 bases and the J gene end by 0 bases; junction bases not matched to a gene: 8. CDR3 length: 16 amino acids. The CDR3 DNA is TGTGCCAGCAGTTCCGGGGGGGACAGTATGAACACTGAAGCTTTCTTT. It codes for CASSSGGDSMNTEAFF.

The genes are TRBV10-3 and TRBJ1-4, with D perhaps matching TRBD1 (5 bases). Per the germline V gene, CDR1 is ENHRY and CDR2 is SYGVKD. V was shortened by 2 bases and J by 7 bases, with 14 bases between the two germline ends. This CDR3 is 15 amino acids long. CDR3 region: CAISEPLQGGEKLFF. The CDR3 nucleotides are TGTGCCATCAGTGAGCCACTCCAGGGTGGTGAAAAACTGTTTTTT.

The chain's CDR3 is CASSQPTGGWHEQYF. DNA of the CDR3: TGCGCCAGCAGCCAACCAACAGGGGGCTGGCACGAGCAGTACTTC. The chain has TRBV4-1 and TRBJ2-5; TRBD1 matches 9 bases. The J call may be wrong; the DNA end is better matched by TRBJ2-7. The CDR3 has 15 residues. Per the germline V gene, CDR1 is MGHRA and CDR2 is YSYEKL.